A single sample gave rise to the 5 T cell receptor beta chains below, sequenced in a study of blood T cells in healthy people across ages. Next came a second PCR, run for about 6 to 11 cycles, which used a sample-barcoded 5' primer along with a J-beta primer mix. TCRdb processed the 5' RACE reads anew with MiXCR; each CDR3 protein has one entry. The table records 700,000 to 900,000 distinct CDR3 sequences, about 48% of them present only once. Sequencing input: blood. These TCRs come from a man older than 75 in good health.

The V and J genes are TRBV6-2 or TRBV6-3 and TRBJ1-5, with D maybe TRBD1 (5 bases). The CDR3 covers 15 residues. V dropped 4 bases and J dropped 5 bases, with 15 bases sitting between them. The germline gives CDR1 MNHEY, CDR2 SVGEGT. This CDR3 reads CASSSPRGRDQPQHF. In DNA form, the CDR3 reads TGTGCCAGCAGTTCACCTAGGGGAAGGGATCAGCCCCAGCATTTT.

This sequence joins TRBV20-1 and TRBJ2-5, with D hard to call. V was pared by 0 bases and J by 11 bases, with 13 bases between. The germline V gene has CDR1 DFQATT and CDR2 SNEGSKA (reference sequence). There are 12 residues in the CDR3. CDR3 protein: CSARDLGTEQYF. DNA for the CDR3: TGCAGTGCTAGAGATTTGGGAACTGAGCAGTACTTC.

The CDR3, as DNA: TGCAGTGCGAGTCCCTCAGGGGTCGCGACCTACGAGCAGTACTTC. Translation: CSASPSGVATYEQYF. V is TRBV20-1 and J is TRBJ2-4; TRBD1 is a possible D gene (6 bases). The tail of the sequence fits TRBJ2-7 better, so the J call may be wrong. This CDR3 region has 15 residues. CDR1 is DFQATT, CDR2 SNEGSKA, per germline (reference sequence).

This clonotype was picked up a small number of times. The CDR3, as DNA: TGCAGTGCTACGCGGGACAGGGGGTACAATGAGCAGTTCTTC. It encodes CSATRDRGYNEQFF. The rearrangement links TRBV20-1 to TRBJ2-1; TRBD1 agrees at 11 bases. Unmatched junction bases numbered 3, after V lost 4 bases and J lost 4 bases. Germline V lookup: CDR1 DFQATT, CDR2 SNEGSKA (reference sequence). The CDR3 is 14 amino acids.

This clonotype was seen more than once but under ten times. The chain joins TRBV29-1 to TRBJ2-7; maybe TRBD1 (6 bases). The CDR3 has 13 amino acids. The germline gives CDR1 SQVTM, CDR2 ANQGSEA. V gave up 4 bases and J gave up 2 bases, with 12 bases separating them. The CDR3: CSVGRGLTYEQYF. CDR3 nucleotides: TGCAGCGTTGGCAGGGGCCTGACCTACGAGCAGTACTTC.